This record concerns one TCR beta chain sequence. Its antigen is still unknown. Base-call qualities are not available, and no considerably larger clone is one nucleotide away. At study entry, a tuberculin skin test and the QuantiFERON-TB GOLD In-Tube IGRA were used to screen adolescents for latent tuberculosis infection. Immunosequencing of unsorted cryopreserved PBMC covered, on average, about 93,000 T cells per clinical donor. Eleven high schools in the Worcester region of the Western Cape, South Africa, served as enrollment sites for adolescents aged 12 to 18 years. About 10 M. tuberculosis-infected adolescents and some ten uninfected adolescents, matched for age and sex, were selected. PBMC from adolescents were isolated by density centrifugation from freshly drawn heparinized blood and then cryopreserved. The data are from a study of T cells in tuberculosis (dated by TCRdb to between 2017 and 2018). The study in broad terms: To characterize T cells specific for the mycobacterial lipid antigen glucose monomycolate (GMM), the study used CD1B tetramers together with high-throughput TCR immunosequencing. A South African clinical cohort compared IGRA-negative adolescents, IGRA-positive adolescents with latent tuberculosis and adults with active tuberculosis, 9 to 11 per group. The investigation overall reported the following: With the diverse GMM-specific repertoire as input, a classifier achieved 85% to 90% accuracy (AUROC 0.90), whereas GEM motif frequencies as input gave approximately 74% accuracy. Active tuberculosis TCR-alpha repertoires showed smaller mean NN-distances to GMM-specific TCRs than IGRA-negative controls, suggesting clonal expansion of these TCRs. Clinical samples were selected based on which cryopreserved specimens were available, and the active tuberculosis cases were adults whereas the controls were adolescents. Shorter CDR3-alpha lengths in active tuberculosis patients partly drove the smaller NN-distances, and the TCR-beta difference was not statistically significant.

The immunoSEQ multiplex PCR assay was used to generate TCR libraries, with TCR-beta and/or TCR-alpha/delta assays applied to each sample. The amplified TCR libraries were sequenced using the Illumina high-throughput platform. The original methods were these. Clustering and dimensionality reduction relied on pairwise TCRdist distances among GMM-specific receptors from T cells that were either sorted ex vivo or expanded in vitro. Each clinical repertoire received a mean NN-distance score, defined as the average TCRdist to the nearest 10% of tetramer-positive reference sequences. GEM TCR motif frequency was computed as the fraction of unique TCRs matching known GEM sequences by V/J usage and CDR3 length. Active tuberculosis was classified by linear discriminant analysis with leave-one-out cross-validation, implemented in scikit-learn. TCRdb mirrors the immuneACCESS table, restricted to in-frame sequences. Some clones are absent from its copies; in checked studies, under half trace to an unresolved V gene, and the reason for the others is unknown. The V and J calls and clone size are taken from that table; D and trimming were inferred from the DNA. This sample lists over 40,000 clones; about 96% were detected once. About 3.8% of the sample rests with the top ten.

Trimming leaves V shorter by 3 bases and J shorter by 5 bases, with the junction holding 5 bases beyond the gene matches. The germline V gene (reference sequence) specifies LNHDA as CDR1 and SQIVND as CDR2. CDR3 length: 14 amino acids, cysteine to phenylalanine. Of all the DNA, just the CDR3 is kept, 42 bases in frame from base 1. This clonotype originated in a donor under 30 with latent tuberculosis or without tuberculosis infection. The specimen sequenced was PBMCs. The sequence joins TRBV19 to TRBJ2-7, and TRBD2 matches 9 of the central bases. The encoded CDR3 is CASSIGGGADEQYF. Here is the DNA: TGTGCCAGTAGTATCGGCGGGGGGGCTGACGAGCAGTACTTC.